The 19 T cell receptor beta chains listed next were all sequenced from one sample in a study of CD8 T cells in Susac syndrome. RNA was extracted with the RNeasy kit, and a quantity of roughly 0.5 to 1 ug was reverse transcribed using random hexamers. MiXCR, run by TCRdb on the immunoSEQ multiplex PCR reads, gives a single entry per CDR3 protein. The sample shows tens of thousands of distinct CDR3 sequences, roughly 94% of them seen only once. The source material was CD4+ T cells from PBMCs. The receptors were sampled from a human donor with Susac syndrome.

This chain uses TRBV25-1 with TRBJ2-1; TRBD1 agrees at 8 bases. Germline lookup yields CDR1 MGHDK and CDR2 SYGVNS. The CDR3 contains 13 residues. J was trimmed by 8 bases and V by 7 bases; bases with no gene match: 7. CDR3 loop: CASTDRDRDEQFF. CDR3 DNA sequence: TGTGCCAGCACGGACAGGGATAGAGATGAGCAGTTCTTC.

The V call is TRBV5-4, the J call TRBJ1-2; unclear D gene. The CDR3 runs 15 residues. V was pared by 0 bases and J by 5 bases, with 14 bases between. Germline CDR1 and CDR2: SGHNT and YYREEE (reference sequence). CDR3 nucleotide sequence: TGTGCCAGCAGCTTGGATGGCAGTCCGGGATATGGCTACACCTTC. Protein: CASSLDGSPGYGYTF.

This chain joins TRBV24-1 and TRBJ2-3; perhaps D is TRBD1 or TRBD2 (5 bases each). The V end was cut by 1 base, the J end by 2 bases, with 9 bases between. The CDR3 runs 15 residues. In germline, CDR1 is KGHDR, CDR2 SFDVKD. CDR3 DNA: TGTGCCACCAGTGATTTTGGGGGTCCCACAGATACGCAGTATTTT. Translation: CATSDFGGPTDTQYF.

This clonotype was found once. The chain has TRBV3-1 and TRBJ2-5; the match to TRBD2 covers 8 bases. In germline, CDR1 is LGHDT, CDR2 YNNKEL (reference sequence). The CDR3 length is 15 residues. The V and J ends lost 1 base and 3 bases, in that order; junction bases with no gene match: 4. DNA for the CDR3: TGTGCCAGCAGCCAAGGGAGGACTAGCAAAGAGACCCAGTACTTC. Translated, it gives CASSQGRTSKETQYF.

This chain links TRBV9 with TRBJ2-1; no clear D. The length of the CDR3 is 15 residues. The V end was cut by 1 base, the J end by 1 base, with 9 bases between. CDR1 and CDR2 from the germline V gene are SGDLS and YYNGEE. The CDR3 coding sequence is TGTGCCAGCAGCGTACTTATGGGTTCCTACAATGAGCAGTTCTTC. This sequence encodes CASSVLMGSYNEQFF.

The CDR3 bases are TGTGCCACCAGCAGAGATCGGGGTCCCGGCTATGGCTACACCTTC. Translation: CATSRDRGPGYGYTF. The chain couples TRBV15 to TRBJ1-2; no clear D gene. The CDR3 is 15 residues long. Germline assignment: CDR1 LNHNV and CDR2 YYDKDF (reference sequence). The V end was cut by 0 bases, the J end by 4 bases, with 12 bases between.

The chain links TRBV6-4 to TRBJ2-3; unclear D gene. This CDR3 is 16 amino acids long. Germline loops: CDR1 MRHNA, CDR2 SNTAGT. Trimming left V 2 bases short and J 2 bases short, with 14 bases between. CDR3 protein: CASSDTFGRPTDTQYF. In nucleotides, the CDR3 is TGTGCCAGCAGTGACACCTTTGGCAGGCCCACAGATACGCAGTATTTT.

This clonotype was seen only once. This chain links TRBV20-1 with TRBJ2-7; weak D call: TRBD2 (6 bases). The CDR3 totals 12 residues. V was pared by 4 bases and J by 11 bases, with 18 bases between. The V gene's germline CDR1 is DFQATT and CDR2 SNEGSKA (reference sequence). This CDR3 is CSAIRGTAGKYF. CDR3 nucleotide sequence: TGCAGTGCTATACGGGGGACCGCCGGGAAGTACTTC.

This clonotype has just a few counts. The V call is TRBV20-1, the J call TRBJ1-5, with D unclear. This CDR3 region has 13 residues. The ends were cut back, 5 bases at V and 2 bases at J, with 10 bases in the middle. Germline V gene data show CDR1 as DFQATT and CDR2 as SNEGSKA (reference sequence). The CDR3 DNA follows: TGCAGTGCTGGAGGGAAGGGCAATCAGCCCCAGCATTTT. Translated, it gives CSAGGKGNQPQHF.

The chain joins TRBV10-2 to TRBJ2-1; D may be TRBD1 (6 bases). V was pared by 0 bases and J by 8 bases, with 20 bases between. Germline loops: CDR1 WSHSY, CDR2 SAAADI. This CDR3 has 17 amino acids. DNA for the CDR3: TGCGCCAGCAGTGAGTCACCATACCGACACCCAGGGGATGAGCAGTTCTTC. Its protein is CASSESPYRHPGDEQFF.

The chain couples TRBV7-9 to TRBJ1-1; D is perhaps TRBD1 (6 bases). The CDR3 length is 15 residues. Germline assignment: CDR1 SEHNR and CDR2 FQNEAQ (reference sequence). Trimming took 2 bases from V and 1 from J, leaving 11 bases between them. The chain's CDR3 is CASSLSATGNTEAFF. The CDR3 DNA follows: TGTGCCAGCAGCTTATCCGCGACAGGGAACACTGAAGCTTTCTTT.

This chain joins TRBV2 and TRBJ1-1; weak D call: TRBD1 (5 bases). The length of the CDR3 is 13 residues. The V and J ends lost 8 bases and 3 bases respectively, with 13 bases between them. Looked up from germline, CDR1 is SNHLY and CDR2 is FYNNEI. The CDR3 bases are TGTGCCAGCTTGACAGTTCGAGACACTGAAGCTTTCTTT. Translated, it gives CASLTVRDTEAFF.

The chain has TRBV6-2 or TRBV6-3 and TRBJ2-6, with D tentatively TRBD1 (5 bases). The germline gives CDR1 MNHEY, CDR2 SVGEGT. Trimming removed 6 bases from V and 3 bases from J, with 12 bases in between. This CDR3 has 15 residues. CDR3: CASRPTGFGANVLTF. The CDR3 DNA is TGTGCCAGCAGACCCACAGGTTTTGGGGCCAACGTCCTGACTTTC.

In this sample, this clonotype turned up once. This chain uses TRBV12-3 or TRBV12-4 with TRBJ2-7; a weak D match, TRBD1 (6 bases). Trimming removed 2 bases from V and 3 bases from J, with 11 bases in between. This CDR3 is 14 amino acids long. In DNA, the CDR3 is TGTGCCAGCAGTTTAATGGGGGCCGACTACGAGCAGTACTTC. Translating it yields CASSLMGADYEQYF.

CDR3 in amino acids: CSAYRDRFNQPQHF. The DNA for the CDR3 is TGCAGTGCTTACCGGGACAGGTTCAATCAGCCCCAGCATTTT. The chain has TRBV20-1 and TRBJ1-5; 8 positions agree with TRBD1. This CDR3 has 14 amino acids. V was pared by 5 bases and J by 3 bases, with 6 bases of the junction left unmatched. The V gene's germline CDR1 is DFQATT and CDR2 SNEGSKA (reference sequence).

This sequence joins TRBV4-2 and TRBJ2-3; 7 positions agree with TRBD2. Unmatched junction bases numbered 10, after V lost 4 bases and J lost 6 bases. The germline V gene encodes CDR1 LGHNA and CDR2 YNFKEQ. The CDR3 is 15 amino acids. The CDR3 DNA sequence: TGTGCCAGCAGCCGTCAGAACGGGGGGATTGATACGCAGTATTTT. This encodes CASSRQNGGIDTQYF.

The genes are TRBV6-2 or TRBV6-3 and TRBJ2-3; D gene ambiguous. With 5 bases removed from V and 2 bases from J, the gap between germline ends came to 14 bases. Germline assignment: CDR1 MNHEY and CDR2 SVGEGT. The CDR3 runs to 15 residues. The chain's CDR3 is CASSSRNPYTDTQYF. In DNA, the CDR3 is TGTGCCAGCAGTAGTCGGAATCCCTACACAGATACGCAGTATTTT.

This clonotype occurred once. V gene TRBV3-1 combines with J gene TRBJ2-7; 11 bases map to TRBD1. The V gene end was trimmed by 4 bases and the J gene end by 3 bases; junction bases not matched to a gene: 5. In germline, CDR1 is LGHDT, CDR2 YNNKEL (reference sequence). The CDR3 runs 15 residues. CDR3 sequence (DNA): TGTGCCAGCAGCCGTGGGGGACAGGGGGTCTACGAGCAGTACTTC. Its protein is CASSRGGQGVYEQYF.

The J gene is TRBJ2-5, the V gene TRBV7-2; the match to TRBD1 covers 7 bases. In germline, CDR1 is SGHTA, CDR2 FQGNSA. The length of the CDR3 is 15 residues. Trimming cost V 1 base and J 4 bases; bases outside gene matches: 6. CDR3 amino acids: CASSLDTGEGETQYF. In DNA form, the CDR3 reads TGTGCCAGCAGCTTAGATACAGGGGAAGGAGAGACCCAGTACTTC.